This TCR beta chain was observed in a study of shared clonotypes between healthy human individuals. General study results and limits: Owing to a small donor count, the genetic and exposure-history diversity represented was limited. Roughly 4.6% of naive CD4 clonotypes were common to several donors.

The protocol was immunoSEQ multiplex PCR, while the TCRdb copy is restricted to in-frame clones and leaves out a portion. The table includes nearly 1,000,000 clones, 60% to 85% detected once. A word on this clone: Its antigen is undetermined.

The authors divided CD4+ cells into CD45RA+ naive and CD45RA-negative memory subsets. Germline-derived CDR1 and CDR2 are SGHTA and FQGNSA. Trimming at V came to 4 bases and at J to 8 bases, leaving 7 bases not matched to a gene. The CDR3 runs to 15 residues. The TCR sequence derives from a man in his late teens or twenties in good health. The sequencing sample was made of memory CD4+ T cells sorted from blood. Documented subset: CD45RA-negative fraction. The chain recombines TRBV7-2 with TRBJ2-1, with 11 bases matching TRBD2. The chain's CDR3 is CASSSVAGGRYEQFF. The CDR3, as DNA: TGTGCCAGCAGCTCTGTAGCGGGAGGGAGGTATGAGCAGTTCTTC.